The 14 T cell receptor beta chains in this list originate from one sample, sequenced in a study of blood T cell repertoires in COVID-19. This table comes from immunoSEQ multiplex PCR, and its TCRdb copy is limited to in-frame clones, with some not included. The sample consists of roughly 160,000 clones, more than 70% of them appearing once. The sample taken for sequencing was peripheral blood. The receptor source for this set is a man aged 45-65 years with active or convalescent COVID-19.

The chain uses TRBV6-5 and TRBJ2-1, with 11 bases fitting TRBD2. Germline loops: CDR1 MNHEY, CDR2 SVGAGI. The CDR3 contains 14 residues. J gave up 7 bases and V 6 bases, and 5 bases lay outside the gene matches. The chain's CDR3 is CASRTSGMGNEQFF. The CDR3 DNA reads as TGTGCCAGCAGGACTAGCGGGATGGGGAATGAGCAGTTCTTC.

V gene TRBV11-3 combines with J gene TRBJ2-5; D gene uncertain. Germline lookup yields CDR1 SGHNT and CDR2 YENEEA. The V gene lost 1 base and the J gene lost 1 base, with 10 bases spanning the gap. This CDR3 has 15 amino acids. This CDR3 is CASSLGGAAQETQYF. The CDR3 DNA follows: TGTGCCAGCAGCTTAGGTGGAGCAGCCCAAGAGACCCAGTACTTC.

This clone was recorded a few times. The chain recombines TRBV19 with TRBJ2-3, with 10 positions matching TRBD1. This CDR3 contains 17 residues. Trimming cost V 4 bases and J 3 bases; bases outside gene matches: 10. Germline V gene data show CDR1 as LNHDA and CDR2 as SQIVND (reference sequence). The chain's CDR3 is CASSREDRGFGTDTQYF. DNA for the CDR3: TGTGCCAGTAGTAGGGAGGACAGGGGGTTTGGTACAGATACGCAGTATTTT.

The chain is built from TRBV19 and TRBJ2-1; 7 bases are shared with TRBD2. J was trimmed by 8 bases and V by 6 bases; bases with no gene match: 10. The CDR3 is 14 amino acids. Germline V gives CDR1 LNHDA, CDR2 SQIVND (reference sequence). The chain's CDR3 is CASSLAAPRDEQFF. CDR3 in DNA: TGTGCCAGTAGCCTAGCGGCCCCCCGGGATGAGCAGTTCTTC.

This clone has just one count. The chain recombines TRBV7-3 with TRBJ2-1, with TRBD2 matching 7 bases. The ends lost 4 bases at V and 7 bases at J; junction bases unmatched: 10. CDR3 length: 15 amino acids. Germline V gives CDR1 SGHTA, CDR2 FQGTGA. The CDR3 sequence is CASSSQTSIGNEQFF. CDR3 sequence (DNA): TGTGCCAGCAGCTCCCAGACTAGCATCGGGAATGAGCAGTTCTTC.

A remark on this clone: At one end the junction does not follow the germline gene, possibly because of a read error. The chain has TRBV7-7 and TRBJ2-2; weak D call: TRBD1 (5 bases). Germline values: CDR1 SSHAT, CDR2 FNYEAQ (reference sequence). The CDR3 has 14 amino acids. The CDR3 nucleotides are TGTGCTAGCAGCGCCGACAGGAACACCGGGGAGCTGTTTTTT. Translation: CASSADRNTGELFF. The entire variable domain, with the rest obtained from reference TRBV7-7 and TRBJ2-2, is as follows: GAGVSQSPRYKVTKRGQDVTLRCDPISSHATLYWYQQALGQGPEFLTYFNYEAQPDKSGLPSDRFSAERPEGSISTLTIQRTEQRDSAMYRCASSADRNTGELFFGEGSRLTVL.

The V and J genes are TRBV7-9 and TRBJ1-2; 7 bases are shared with TRBD1. With V trimmed by 2 bases and J by 4 bases, 1 base remained unmatched. CDR3 length: 13 amino acids. Per germline, CDR1 SEHNR and CDR2 FQNEAQ (reference sequence). This chain's CDR3 is CASSLRDSYGYTF. The CDR3 nucleotides are TGTGCCAGCAGCTTAAGGGACAGCTATGGCTACACCTTC.

V gene TRBV10-2 combines with J gene TRBJ1-3; weak D call: TRBD1 (6 bases). The CDR3 extends over 15 amino acids. Looked up from germline, CDR1 is WSHSY and CDR2 is SAAADI. V shed 3 bases and J shed 3 bases, with 12 bases lying between them. CDR3 coding DNA: TGCGCCAGCAGTGATCCAGGGGCAGGTGGAAACACCATATATTTT. This translates into CASSDPGAGGNTIYF.

This clone was seen a few times. The rearrangement joins TRBV5-1 to TRBJ1-2; 9 positions agree with TRBD1. The germline V gene has CDR1 SGHRS and CDR2 YFSETQ. Trimming took 5 bases from V and 6 from J; bases not matched to a gene: 5. The CDR3 runs to 13 residues. The CDR3 sequence is CASRTGGGDGYTF. CDR3 DNA: TGCGCCAGCAGAACAGGGGGCGGCGATGGCTACACCTTC. Full variable domain (outside the CDR3, taken from reference TRBV5-1 and TRBJ1-2): KAGVTQTPRYLIKTRGQQVTLSCSPISGHRSVSWYQQTPGQGLQFLFEYFSETQRNKGNFPGRFSGRQFSNSRSEMNVSTLELGDSALYLCASRTGGGDGYTFGSGTRLTVV.

The chain recombines TRBV30 with TRBJ2-7, with 8 bases lining up with TRBD2. CDR1 is GTSNPN, CDR2 SVGIG, per germline (reference sequence). The trim removed 3 bases at V and 3 bases at J, leaving 4 bases unmatched. This CDR3 has 13 amino acids. The CDR3 nucleotides are TGTGCCTGGAGGGCTCTAGCGGGCTACGAGCAGTACTTC. It yields the protein CAWRALAGYEQYF.

This chain uses TRBV13 with TRBJ1-2, with D perhaps TRBD1 (6 bases). The germline V and J ends were trimmed by 2 bases and 4 bases, with 11 bases remaining between them. In germline, CDR1 is PRHDT, CDR2 FYEKMQ (reference sequence). The CDR3 length is 14 residues. The CDR3 bases are TGTGCCAGCAGCTTAAGGTCAGGGGTCTATGGCTACACCTTC. This codes for CASSLRSGVYGYTF.

This chain uses TRBV19 with TRBJ2-1; D perhaps matches TRBD2 (7 bases). This CDR3 is built from 14 residues. Germline CDR1 and CDR2: LNHDA and SQIVND (reference sequence). Trimming cost V 7 bases and J 9 bases, with 19 bases left between them. The CDR3 is CASNPNGGGGEQFF. As DNA, the CDR3 is TGTGCCAGTAACCCTAATGGGGGCGGGGGTGAGCAGTTCTTC. The full variable domain, its missing parts supplied by reference TRBV19 and TRBJ2-1, is DGGITQSPKYLFRKEGQNVTLSCEQNLNHDAMYWYRQDPGQGLRLIYYSQIVNDFQKGDIAEGYSVSREKKESFPLTVTSAQKNPTAFYLCASNPNGGGGEQFFGPGTRLTVL.

J is TRBJ2-7 and V is TRBV19; D remains ambiguous. Germline V lookup: CDR1 LNHDA, CDR2 SQIVND (reference sequence). The V and J ends lost 4 bases and 3 bases respectively, with 10 bases between them. This CDR3 is 13 amino acids long. CDR3 protein: CASSTSENYEQYF. The DNA for the CDR3 is TGTGCCAGTAGTACGTCGGAGAACTACGAGCAGTACTTC.

The chain couples TRBV5-1 to TRBJ2-3, with 8 bases that match TRBD1. The length of the CDR3 is 17 residues. In germline, CDR1 is SGHRS, CDR2 YFSETQ. Germline trimming cut 7 bases from V and 5 bases from J; bases unmatched to any gene: 18. The CDR3 nucleotides are TGCGCCAGCGGATCCCGCCGCGCAGGGGGCAGGGAAGATACGCAGTATTTT. It translates to CASGSRRAGGREDTQYF.